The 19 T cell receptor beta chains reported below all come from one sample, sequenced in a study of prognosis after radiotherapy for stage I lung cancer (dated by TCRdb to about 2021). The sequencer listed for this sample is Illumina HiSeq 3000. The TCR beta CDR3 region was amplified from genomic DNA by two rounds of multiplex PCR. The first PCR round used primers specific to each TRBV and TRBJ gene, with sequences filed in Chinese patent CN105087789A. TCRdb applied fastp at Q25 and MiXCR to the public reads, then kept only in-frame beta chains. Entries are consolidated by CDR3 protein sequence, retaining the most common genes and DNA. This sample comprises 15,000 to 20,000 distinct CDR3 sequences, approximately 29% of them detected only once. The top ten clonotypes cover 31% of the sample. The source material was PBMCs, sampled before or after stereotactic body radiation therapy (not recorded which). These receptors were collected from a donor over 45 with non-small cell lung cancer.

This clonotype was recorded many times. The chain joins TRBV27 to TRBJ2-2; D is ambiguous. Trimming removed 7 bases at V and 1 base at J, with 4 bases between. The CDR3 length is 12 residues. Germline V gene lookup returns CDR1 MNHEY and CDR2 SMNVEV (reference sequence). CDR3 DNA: TGTGCCAGCAACGGGAACACCGGGGAGCTGTTTTTT. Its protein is CASNGNTGELFF.

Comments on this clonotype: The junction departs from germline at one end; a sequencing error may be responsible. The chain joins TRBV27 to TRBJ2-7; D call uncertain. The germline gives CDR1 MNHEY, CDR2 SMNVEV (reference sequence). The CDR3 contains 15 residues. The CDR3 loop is CAGSNNSEPYAEQYF. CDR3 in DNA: TGTGCCGGCAGTAACAACAGCGAACCGTACGCGGAGCAGTACTTC.

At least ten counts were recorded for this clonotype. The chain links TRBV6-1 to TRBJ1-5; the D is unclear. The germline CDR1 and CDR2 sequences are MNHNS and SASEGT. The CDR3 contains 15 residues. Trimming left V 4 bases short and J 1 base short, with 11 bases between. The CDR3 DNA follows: TGTGCCAGCAGTGGGGGTTGGGGAAGCAATCAGCCCCAGCATTTT. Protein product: CASSGGWGSNQPQHF.

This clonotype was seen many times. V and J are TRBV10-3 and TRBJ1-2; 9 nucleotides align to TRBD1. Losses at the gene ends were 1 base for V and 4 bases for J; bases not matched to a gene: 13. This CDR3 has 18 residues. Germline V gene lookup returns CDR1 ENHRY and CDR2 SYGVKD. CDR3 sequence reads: CAISEFTGTGRDIYGYTF. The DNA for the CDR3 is TGTGCCATCAGTGAGTTTACCGGGACAGGGCGTGATATCTATGGCTACACCTTC.

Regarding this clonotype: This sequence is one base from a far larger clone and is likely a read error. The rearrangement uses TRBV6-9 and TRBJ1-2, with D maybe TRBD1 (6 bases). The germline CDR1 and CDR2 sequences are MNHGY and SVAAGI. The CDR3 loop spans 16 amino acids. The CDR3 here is CASGYLPRQALYGYTF. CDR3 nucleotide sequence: TGTGCCAGCGGTTACTTACCCCGACAGGCCCTCTATGGCTACACCTTC.

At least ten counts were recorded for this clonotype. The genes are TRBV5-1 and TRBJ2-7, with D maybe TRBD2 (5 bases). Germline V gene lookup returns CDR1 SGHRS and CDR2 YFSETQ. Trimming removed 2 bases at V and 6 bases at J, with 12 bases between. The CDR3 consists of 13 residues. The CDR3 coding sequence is TGCGCCAGCAGCTTAGTTGGGGAGACCGAGCAGTACTTC. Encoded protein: CASSLVGETEQYF.

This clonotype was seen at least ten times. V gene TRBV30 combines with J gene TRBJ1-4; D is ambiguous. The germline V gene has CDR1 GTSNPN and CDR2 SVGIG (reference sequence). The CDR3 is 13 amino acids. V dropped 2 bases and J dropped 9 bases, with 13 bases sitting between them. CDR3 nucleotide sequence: TGTGCCTGGAGTCGCCAGGCGGTGCAAAAACTGTTTTTT. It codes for CAWSRQAVQKLFF.

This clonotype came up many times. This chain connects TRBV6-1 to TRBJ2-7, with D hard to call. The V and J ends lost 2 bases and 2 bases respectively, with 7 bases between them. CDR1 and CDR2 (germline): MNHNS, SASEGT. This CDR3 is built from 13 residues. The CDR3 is CASSELGPYEQYF. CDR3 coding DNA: TGTGCCAGCAGTGAACTAGGCCCCTACGAGCAGTACTTC.

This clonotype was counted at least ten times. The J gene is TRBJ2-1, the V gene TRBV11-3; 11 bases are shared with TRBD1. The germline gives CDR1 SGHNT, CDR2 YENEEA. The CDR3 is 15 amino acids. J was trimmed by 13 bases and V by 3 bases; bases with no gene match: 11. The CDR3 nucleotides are TGTGCCAGCAGCTTTGGGACAGGGGGTGCGGGATCTCAGTTCTTC. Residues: CASSFGTGGAGSQFF.

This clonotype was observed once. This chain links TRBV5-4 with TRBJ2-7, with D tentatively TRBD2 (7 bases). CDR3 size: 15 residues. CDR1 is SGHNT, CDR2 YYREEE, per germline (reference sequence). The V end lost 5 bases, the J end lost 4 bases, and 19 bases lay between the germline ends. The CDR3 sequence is CASRPTSEGGYEQYF. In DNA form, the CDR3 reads TGTGCCAGCAGACCTACGTCGGAGGGGGGGTACGAGCAGTACTTC.

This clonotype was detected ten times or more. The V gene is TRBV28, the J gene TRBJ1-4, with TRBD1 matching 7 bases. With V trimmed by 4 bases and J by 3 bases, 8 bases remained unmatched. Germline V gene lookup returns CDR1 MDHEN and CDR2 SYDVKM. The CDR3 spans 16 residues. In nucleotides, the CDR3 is TGTGCCAGCAGTTCACCCAGGGGGGCCTCTAATGAAAAACTGTTTTTT. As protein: CASSSPRGASNEKLFF.

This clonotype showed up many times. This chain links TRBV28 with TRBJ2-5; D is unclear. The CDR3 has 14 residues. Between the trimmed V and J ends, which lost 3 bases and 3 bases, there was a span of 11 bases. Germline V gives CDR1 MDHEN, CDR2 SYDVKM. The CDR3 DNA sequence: TGTGCCAGCAGTTTGAGAACGTATAAAGAGACCCAGTACTTC. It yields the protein CASSLRTYKETQYF.

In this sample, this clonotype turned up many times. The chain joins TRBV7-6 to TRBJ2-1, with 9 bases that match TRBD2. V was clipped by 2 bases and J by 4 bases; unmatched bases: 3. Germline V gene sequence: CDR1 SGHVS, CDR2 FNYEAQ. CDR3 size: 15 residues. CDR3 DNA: TGTGCCAGCAGCTTAAGCGGGAGGTCATACAATGAGCAGTTCTTC. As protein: CASSLSGRSYNEQFF.

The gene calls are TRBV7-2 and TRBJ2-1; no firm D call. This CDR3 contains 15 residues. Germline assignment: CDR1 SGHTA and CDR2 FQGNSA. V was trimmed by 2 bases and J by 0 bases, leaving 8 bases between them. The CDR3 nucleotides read TGTGCCAGCAGCTTACCTGCTAGCTCCTACAATGAGCAGTTCTTC. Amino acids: CASSLPASSYNEQFF.

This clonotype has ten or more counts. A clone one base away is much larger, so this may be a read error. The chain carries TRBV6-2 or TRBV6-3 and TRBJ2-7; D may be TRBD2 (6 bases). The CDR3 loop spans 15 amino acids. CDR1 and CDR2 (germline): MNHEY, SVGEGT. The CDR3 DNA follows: TGTGCCAGCAGTTACGGGCTCGGGAGCTCCTACGGGCAGTACTTC. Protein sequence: CASSYGLGSSYGQYF.

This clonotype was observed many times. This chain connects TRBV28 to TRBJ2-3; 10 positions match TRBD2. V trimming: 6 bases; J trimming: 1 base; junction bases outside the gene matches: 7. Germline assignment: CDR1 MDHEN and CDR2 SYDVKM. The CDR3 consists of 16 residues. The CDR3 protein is CASSEPSGSGTDTQYF. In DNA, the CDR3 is TGTGCCAGCAGCGAACCTAGCGGGAGTGGCACAGATACGCAGTATTTT.

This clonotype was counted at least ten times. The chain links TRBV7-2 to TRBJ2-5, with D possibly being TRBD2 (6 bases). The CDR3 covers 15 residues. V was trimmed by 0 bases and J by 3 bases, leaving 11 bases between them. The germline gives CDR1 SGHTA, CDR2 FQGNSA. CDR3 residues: CASSLASSVKETQYF. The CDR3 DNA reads TGTGCCAGCAGCTTAGCCTCTAGCGTCAAAGAGACCCAGTACTTC.

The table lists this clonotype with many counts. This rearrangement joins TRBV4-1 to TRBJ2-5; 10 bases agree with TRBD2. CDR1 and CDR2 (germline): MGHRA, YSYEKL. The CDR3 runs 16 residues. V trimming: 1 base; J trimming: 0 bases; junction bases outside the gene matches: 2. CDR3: CASSQVSGRYQETQYF. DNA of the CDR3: TGCGCCAGCAGCCAAGTTAGCGGGAGGTACCAAGAGACCCAGTACTTC.

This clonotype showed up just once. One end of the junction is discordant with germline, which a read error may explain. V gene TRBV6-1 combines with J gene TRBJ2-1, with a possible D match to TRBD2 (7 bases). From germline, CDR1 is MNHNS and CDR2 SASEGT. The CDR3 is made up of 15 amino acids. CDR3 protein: CVSSAGASTRNEQFF. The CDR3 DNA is TGTGTCAGCAGTGCGGGGGCGTCTACGAGAAATGAGCAGTTCTTC.